A single sample is the source of the 31 T cell receptor beta chains below, sequenced in a study of shared clonotypes between healthy human individuals. Sequencing was performed with immunoSEQ multiplex PCR; in TCRdb, only in-frame clones are kept and a portion is missing. The sample includes hundreds of thousands of clones, 73% seen only once; the top ten take under 2%. The specimen sequenced was memory CD4+ T cells sorted from blood. Subset specified: CD45RA-negative fraction. The receptors derive from a young woman in good health.

V and J are TRBV6-1 and TRBJ1-4, with D possibly being TRBD1 (5 bases). The CDR3 extends over 16 amino acids. Trimming stripped 4 bases from V and 3 bases from J, with 15 bases between. Germline CDR1 and CDR2: MNHNS and SASEGT. This CDR3 reads CASSARGVGANEKLFF. DNA of the CDR3: TGTGCCAGCAGTGCCCGGGGGGTAGGGGCTAATGAAAAACTGTTTTTT.

CDR3 protein: CASSIDGLYTDTQYF. The CDR3 DNA follows: TGTGCCAGTAGTATAGATGGACTTTACACAGATACGCAGTATTTT. The V gene is TRBV19, the J gene TRBJ2-3; TRBD2 might be the D (5 bases). Germline CDR1 is LNHDA and CDR2 is SQIVND (reference sequence). V gave up 0 bases and J gave up 2 bases, with 9 bases separating them. The CDR3 consists of 15 residues.

The rearrangement joins TRBV6-4 to TRBJ1-6; 8 bases line up with TRBD1. The CDR3 is 14 amino acids. Trimming at V came to 2 bases and at J to 8 bases, leaving 2 bases not matched to a gene. The germline V gene encodes CDR1 MRHNA and CDR2 SNTAGT. The CDR3 sequence: CASSDGQGHSPLHF. The CDR3 DNA follows: TGTGCCAGCAGTGACGGACAGGGTCATTCACCCCTCCACTTT.

This clone was detected many times. The chain employs TRBV29-1 and TRBJ2-7; D possibly uses TRBD1 or TRBD2 (6 bases each). The CDR3 loop spans 12 amino acids. Germline V CDR1 and CDR2: SQVTM, ANQGSEA. Trimming pared 4 bases from V and 5 bases from J, leaving 12 bases between. The CDR3 here is CSVAQGRHEQYF. The CDR3 DNA sequence: TGCAGCGTTGCCCAGGGGAGGCACGAGCAGTACTTC.

The chain combines TRBV29-1 with TRBJ2-3; 10 nucleotides match TRBD2. Trimming at V came to 1 base and at J to 1 base, leaving 5 bases not matched to a gene. The CDR3 extends over 16 amino acids. Germline V gene data show CDR1 as SQVTM and CDR2 as ANQGSEA. The CDR3 region has the DNA TGCAGCGTTGAAGCACTAGCGGGATACCGCACAGATACGCAGTATTTT. It is translated as CSVEALAGYRTDTQYF.

The J gene is TRBJ1-4, the V gene TRBV5-4; D might be TRBD1 (5 bases). CDR1 and CDR2 (germline): SGHNT, YYREEE (reference sequence). The V and J ends lost 0 bases and 8 bases respectively, with 17 bases between them. The CDR3 is 16 residues long. CDR3 protein: CASSLALGAGQEKLFF. For the CDR3, the DNA is TGTGCCAGCAGCTTGGCCCTAGGTGCAGGACAAGAAAAACTGTTTTTT. The entire variable domain, with the rest obtained from reference TRBV5-4 and TRBJ1-4, is as follows: ETGVTQSPTHLIKTRGQQVTLRCSSQSGHNTVSWYQQALGQGPQFIFQYYREEENGRGNFPPRFSGLQFPNYSSELNVNALELDDSALYLCASSLALGAGQEKLFFGSGTQLSVL.

This chain links TRBV28 with TRBJ1-3; unclear D gene. V shed 7 bases and J shed 0 bases, with 1 base lying between them. The CDR3 is 11 residues long. Germline V gene sequence: CDR1 MDHEN, CDR2 SYDVKM. CDR3 DNA: TGTGCCAGCAACTCTGGAAACACCATATATTTT. Protein sequence: CASNSGNTIYF.

This chain connects TRBV6-5 to TRBJ2-5; the D gene is possibly TRBD2 (5 bases). Trimming took 8 bases from V and 4 from J, leaving 11 bases between them. This CDR3 has 12 residues. Germline V gene sequence: CDR1 MNHEY, CDR2 SVGAGI. CDR3 residues: CASRTRRETQYF. CDR3 in DNA: TGTGCCAGCCGAACTAGACGAGAGACCCAGTACTTC.

CDR3 DNA: TGTGCCAGCAGTGTCACGGGAGGTCCCTACGAGCAGTACTTC. Protein: CASSVTGGPYEQYF. This sequence joins TRBV28 and TRBJ2-7; 7 positions match TRBD2. Germline V CDR1 and CDR2: MDHEN, SYDVKM. There are 14 residues in the CDR3. J was trimmed by 2 bases and V by 5 bases; bases with no gene match: 6.

The rearrangement links TRBV7-9 to TRBJ2-2, with a tentative D call TRBD1 (6 bases). The V end was cut by 8 bases, the J end by 6 bases, with 13 bases between. Germline V gives CDR1 SEHNR, CDR2 FQNEAQ (reference sequence). CDR3 length: 13 amino acids. CDR3 DNA: TGTGCCAGCGGACAGTGGGAAGCCGGGGAGCTGTTTTTT. As protein: CASGQWEAGELFF.

This clone was detected only a few times. The sample carries other DNA sequences with the same CDR3. V and J are TRBV28 and TRBJ1-5; the D is unclear. The CDR3 has 15 residues. Germline CDR1 MDHEN, CDR2 SYDVKM. V was clipped by 2 bases and J by 0 bases, with 8 bases between them. The CDR3 DNA is TGTGCCAGCAGTTTACGCAGAAATAGCAATCAGCCCCAGCATTTT. Protein product: CASSLRRNSNQPQHF.

The chain has TRBV20-1 and TRBJ1-1, with D hard to call. This CDR3 contains 11 residues. Germline CDR1 and CDR2: DFQATT and SNEGSKA (reference sequence). V lost 2 bases and J lost 7, with 8 bases in between. Written as DNA, the CDR3 is TGCAGTGCTAGACTTCCCAATGAAGCTTTCTTT. Residues: CSARLPNEAFF.

In its sample, this clone was seen once. The J gene is TRBJ2-7, the V gene TRBV29-1; D uncertain. The CDR3 contains 10 residues. Trimming left V 1 base short and J 7 bases short, with 5 bases between. CDR1 is SQVTM and CDR2 is ANQGSEA in the germline V gene. The CDR3 spells CSVEVGEQYF. The CDR3 bases are TGCAGCGTTGAAGTGGGGGAGCAGTACTTC.

V usage is TRBV7-2 and J usage is TRBJ2-1; D may be TRBD2 (5 bases). V was pared by 7 bases and J by 6 bases, with 22 bases between. The CDR3 consists of 16 residues. Germline V gene sequence: CDR1 SGHTA, CDR2 FQGNSA. The CDR3 loop is CASTHTRRGGPNEQFF. DNA of the CDR3: TGTGCCAGCACCCACACTCGACGGGGTGGGCCCAATGAGCAGTTCTTC.

The J gene is TRBJ2-5, the V gene TRBV10-3; the match to TRBD2 covers 7 bases. Unmatched junction bases numbered 3, after V lost 0 bases and J lost 5 bases. The CDR3 totals 14 residues. Germline CDR1 is ENHRY and CDR2 is SYGVKD. The CDR3, as DNA: TGTGCCATCAGTGAGTCGGCGGGGGTGGAGACCCAGTACTTC. Its protein is CAISESAGVETQYF.

Points on this clone: Other DNA sequences of this sample code for an identical CDR3. V is TRBV19 and J is TRBJ2-7; TRBD1 agrees at 10 bases. Germline V CDR1 and CDR2: LNHDA, SQIVND (reference sequence). The CDR3 runs to 14 residues. With V trimmed by 9 bases and J by 0 bases, 5 bases remained unmatched. The CDR3 DNA sequence: TGTGCCAGCACGGGGACAGGGGACTCCTACGAGCAGTACTTC. This codes for CASTGTGDSYEQYF.

The chain joins TRBV18 to TRBJ1-1, with D possibly being TRBD1 (6 bases). Trimming shortened V by 3 bases and J by 3 bases, and 11 bases separated the two germline ends. Germline assignment: CDR1 KGHSH and CDR2 LQKENI. The CDR3 extends over 14 amino acids. DNA of the CDR3: TGTGCCAGCTCACCCGGGGGGCGGGACACTGAAGCTTTCTTT. Residues: CASSPGGRDTEAFF.

In this sample, this clone turned up a few times. V gene TRBV10-2 combines with J gene TRBJ2-7, with D perhaps matching TRBD2 (5 bases). The CDR3 loop spans 13 amino acids. Trimming removed 7 bases at V and 1 base at J, with 11 bases between. Germline lookup yields CDR1 WSHSY and CDR2 SAAADI. CDR3 protein: CASKSGPSYEQYF. The CDR3 DNA is TGCGCCAGCAAGAGCGGACCTTCCTACGAGCAGTACTTC.

In this sample, this clone turned up a few times. This rearrangement joins TRBV2 to TRBJ2-5; no clear D. V gave up 7 bases and J gave up 3 bases, with 6 bases separating them. CDR1 is SNHLY and CDR2 is FYNNEI in the germline V gene. The CDR3 totals 11 residues. This CDR3 is CASMAEETQYF. The CDR3, as DNA: TGTGCCAGCATGGCGGAAGAGACCCAGTACTTC. Complete variable domain (other parts from reference TRBV2 and TRBJ2-5): EPEVTQTPSHQVTQMGQEVILRCVPISNHLYFYWYRQILGQKVEFLVSFYNNEISEKSEIFDDQFSVERPDGSNFTLKIRSTKLEDSAMYFCASMAEETQYFGPGTRLLVL.

V is TRBV2 and J is TRBJ2-5; D is possibly TRBD1 (5 bases). The V gene lost 7 bases and the J gene lost 3 bases, with 6 bases spanning the gap. CDR1 is SNHLY and CDR2 is FYNNEI in the germline V gene. The CDR3 is made up of 11 amino acids. The CDR3 sequence: CASIQEETQYF. CDR3 sequence (DNA): TGTGCCAGCATACAGGAAGAGACCCAGTACTTC.

The chain is built from TRBV25-1 and TRBJ2-7; 7 nucleotides align to TRBD2. The germline V gene has CDR1 MGHDK and CDR2 SYGVNS. The V and J ends lost 5 bases and 0 bases, in that order; junction bases with no gene match: 7. This CDR3 has 15 residues. The DNA of the CDR3 is TGTGCCAGCAGTCAATCGGGAGGCAGCTCCTACGAGCAGTACTTC. This encodes CASSQSGGSSYEQYF.

The chain carries TRBV7-9 and TRBJ1-2, with TRBD1 as a possible D gene (5 bases). Trimming cost V 0 bases and J 7 bases, with 15 bases left between them. The CDR3 is made up of 15 amino acids. CDR1 SEHNR and CDR2 FQNEAQ come from the germline V gene (reference sequence). The CDR3 DNA follows: TGTGCCAGCAGCTTAGCGGGCGCAGGGAGGGGTGGCTACACCTTC. Translated, it gives CASSLAGAGRGGYTF.

This clone was observed a handful of times. V and J are TRBV2 and TRBJ1-5, with D maybe TRBD1 (5 bases). V was trimmed by 7 bases and J by 7 bases, leaving 20 bases between them. Germline CDR1 reads SNHLY; CDR2 reads FYNNEI. The CDR3 has 15 amino acids. The CDR3 sequence is CASNIQGVFEQPQHF. In DNA, the CDR3 is TGTGCCAGCAATATTCAGGGTGTCTTTGAGCAGCCCCAGCATTTT.

Regarding this clone: Relative to the germline gene, one junction end is altered; a read error may explain this. The chain uses TRBV28 and TRBJ1-5, with D perhaps matching TRBD1 (5 bases). This CDR3 comprises 13 residues. CDR1 MDHEN and CDR2 SYDVKM come from the germline V gene. This chain's CDR3 is CASSLRSQGGPLF. The CDR3 DNA follows: TGTGCCAGCAGTTTAAGGTCCCAGGGCGGGCCACTTTTT.

The V call is TRBV25-1, the J call TRBJ1-1; tentatively, D is TRBD1 (5 bases). This CDR3 has 14 residues. CDR1 MGHDK and CDR2 SYGVNS come from the germline V gene. V lost 0 bases to trimming and J lost 6 bases, with 11 bases between them. As DNA, the CDR3 is TGTGCCAGCAGTGAATATAGCGGCAGGGCTGAAGCTTTCTTT. Translated: CASSEYSGRAEAFF.

The chain uses TRBV6-6 and TRBJ1-2; 9 bases map to TRBD1. V was clipped by 4 bases and J by 7 bases; unmatched bases: 7. This CDR3 region has 14 residues. Germline values: CDR1 MNHNY, CDR2 SVGAGI (reference sequence). The CDR3 here is CASSWTGEYGGYTF. In DNA, the CDR3 is TGTGCCAGCAGTTGGACAGGGGAATATGGTGGCTACACCTTC.

The chain is built from TRBV30 and TRBJ1-4, with unresolved D. CDR3 length equals 14 residues. CDR1 is GTSNPN, CDR2 SVGIG, per germline (reference sequence). Trimming shortened V by 0 bases and J by 8 bases, and 13 bases separated the two germline ends. CDR3 sequence reads: CAWSVSGIREKLFF. The CDR3 DNA reads TGTGCCTGGAGTGTATCGGGGATCCGAGAAAAACTGTTTTTT.

The CDR3 nucleotides are TGTGCCAGCAGCCCCACGTTGGGAGCTAACTATGGCTACACCTTC. Amino acid sequence: CASSPTLGANYGYTF. The chain has TRBV5-4 and TRBJ1-2; D not certain. Trimming cost V 4 bases and J 0 bases, with 13 bases left between them. The germline CDR1 and CDR2 sequences are SGHNT and YYREEE (reference sequence). This CDR3 contains 15 residues.

The CDR3 DNA is TGTGCCAGCAGTTTCGGGATAACTGAAGCTTTCTTT. This gives the protein CASSFGITEAFF. The gene calls are TRBV28 and TRBJ1-1; no firm D call. Germline V gives CDR1 MDHEN, CDR2 SYDVKM. Trimming left V 3 bases short and J 5 bases short, with 7 bases between. This CDR3 contains 12 residues.

This chain connects TRBV19 to TRBJ1-5; TRBD1 aligns across 8 bases. Germline CDR1 LNHDA, CDR2 SQIVND (reference sequence). V trimming: 5 bases; J trimming: 1 base; junction bases outside the gene matches: 7. CDR3 length: 16 residues. CDR3 nucleotide sequence: TGTGCCAGTAGTCGGCAGGGGGCTCGGAGCAATCAGCCCCAGCATTTT. The encoded protein is CASSRQGARSNQPQHF.

This chain connects TRBV7-9 to TRBJ2-3, with unresolved D. The V end lost 5 bases, the J end lost 1 base, and 13 bases lay between the germline ends. Germline-derived CDR1 and CDR2 are SEHNR and FQNEAQ (reference sequence). There are 15 residues in the CDR3. The CDR3 bases are TGTGCCAGCAGCCCACCCTCGATGGGCACAGATACGCAGTATTTT. Its translation is CASSPPSMGTDTQYF. The full variable domain, rest sourced from reference TRBV7-9 and TRBJ2-3, is DTGVSQNPRHKITKRGQNVTFRCDPISEHNRLYWYRQTLGQGPEFLTYFQNEAQLEKSRLLSDRFSAERPKGSFSTLEIQRTEQGDSAMYLCASSPPSMGTDTQYFGPGTRLTVL.